Included here is one TCR beta chain sequence, with context. The entry originates in a study of blood T cell repertoires in COVID-19. Study as a whole: PBMCs, B-cell-depleted T cells, or T cells were the source of the cDNA or gDNA that made up the material.

Germline V CDR1 and CDR2: SNHLY, FYNNEI. V gave up 5 bases and J gave up 3 bases; unmatched junction bases: 4. The CDR3 spans 15 residues. Sequencing was performed with immunoSEQ multiplex PCR; in TCRdb, only in-frame clones are kept and a portion is missing. This table has 150,000 to 200,000 clones, 85% to 90% appearing once. Sequenced: peripheral blood. The V and J genes are TRBV2 and TRBJ2-1; TRBD1 matches 10 bases. This clonotype originated in a human donor in a cohort sampled during active COVID-19. The CDR3 region has the DNA TGTGCCAGCAGTAGACAGGGGGCCCTCTACAATGAGCAGTTCTTC. Residues: CASSRQGALYNEQFF.